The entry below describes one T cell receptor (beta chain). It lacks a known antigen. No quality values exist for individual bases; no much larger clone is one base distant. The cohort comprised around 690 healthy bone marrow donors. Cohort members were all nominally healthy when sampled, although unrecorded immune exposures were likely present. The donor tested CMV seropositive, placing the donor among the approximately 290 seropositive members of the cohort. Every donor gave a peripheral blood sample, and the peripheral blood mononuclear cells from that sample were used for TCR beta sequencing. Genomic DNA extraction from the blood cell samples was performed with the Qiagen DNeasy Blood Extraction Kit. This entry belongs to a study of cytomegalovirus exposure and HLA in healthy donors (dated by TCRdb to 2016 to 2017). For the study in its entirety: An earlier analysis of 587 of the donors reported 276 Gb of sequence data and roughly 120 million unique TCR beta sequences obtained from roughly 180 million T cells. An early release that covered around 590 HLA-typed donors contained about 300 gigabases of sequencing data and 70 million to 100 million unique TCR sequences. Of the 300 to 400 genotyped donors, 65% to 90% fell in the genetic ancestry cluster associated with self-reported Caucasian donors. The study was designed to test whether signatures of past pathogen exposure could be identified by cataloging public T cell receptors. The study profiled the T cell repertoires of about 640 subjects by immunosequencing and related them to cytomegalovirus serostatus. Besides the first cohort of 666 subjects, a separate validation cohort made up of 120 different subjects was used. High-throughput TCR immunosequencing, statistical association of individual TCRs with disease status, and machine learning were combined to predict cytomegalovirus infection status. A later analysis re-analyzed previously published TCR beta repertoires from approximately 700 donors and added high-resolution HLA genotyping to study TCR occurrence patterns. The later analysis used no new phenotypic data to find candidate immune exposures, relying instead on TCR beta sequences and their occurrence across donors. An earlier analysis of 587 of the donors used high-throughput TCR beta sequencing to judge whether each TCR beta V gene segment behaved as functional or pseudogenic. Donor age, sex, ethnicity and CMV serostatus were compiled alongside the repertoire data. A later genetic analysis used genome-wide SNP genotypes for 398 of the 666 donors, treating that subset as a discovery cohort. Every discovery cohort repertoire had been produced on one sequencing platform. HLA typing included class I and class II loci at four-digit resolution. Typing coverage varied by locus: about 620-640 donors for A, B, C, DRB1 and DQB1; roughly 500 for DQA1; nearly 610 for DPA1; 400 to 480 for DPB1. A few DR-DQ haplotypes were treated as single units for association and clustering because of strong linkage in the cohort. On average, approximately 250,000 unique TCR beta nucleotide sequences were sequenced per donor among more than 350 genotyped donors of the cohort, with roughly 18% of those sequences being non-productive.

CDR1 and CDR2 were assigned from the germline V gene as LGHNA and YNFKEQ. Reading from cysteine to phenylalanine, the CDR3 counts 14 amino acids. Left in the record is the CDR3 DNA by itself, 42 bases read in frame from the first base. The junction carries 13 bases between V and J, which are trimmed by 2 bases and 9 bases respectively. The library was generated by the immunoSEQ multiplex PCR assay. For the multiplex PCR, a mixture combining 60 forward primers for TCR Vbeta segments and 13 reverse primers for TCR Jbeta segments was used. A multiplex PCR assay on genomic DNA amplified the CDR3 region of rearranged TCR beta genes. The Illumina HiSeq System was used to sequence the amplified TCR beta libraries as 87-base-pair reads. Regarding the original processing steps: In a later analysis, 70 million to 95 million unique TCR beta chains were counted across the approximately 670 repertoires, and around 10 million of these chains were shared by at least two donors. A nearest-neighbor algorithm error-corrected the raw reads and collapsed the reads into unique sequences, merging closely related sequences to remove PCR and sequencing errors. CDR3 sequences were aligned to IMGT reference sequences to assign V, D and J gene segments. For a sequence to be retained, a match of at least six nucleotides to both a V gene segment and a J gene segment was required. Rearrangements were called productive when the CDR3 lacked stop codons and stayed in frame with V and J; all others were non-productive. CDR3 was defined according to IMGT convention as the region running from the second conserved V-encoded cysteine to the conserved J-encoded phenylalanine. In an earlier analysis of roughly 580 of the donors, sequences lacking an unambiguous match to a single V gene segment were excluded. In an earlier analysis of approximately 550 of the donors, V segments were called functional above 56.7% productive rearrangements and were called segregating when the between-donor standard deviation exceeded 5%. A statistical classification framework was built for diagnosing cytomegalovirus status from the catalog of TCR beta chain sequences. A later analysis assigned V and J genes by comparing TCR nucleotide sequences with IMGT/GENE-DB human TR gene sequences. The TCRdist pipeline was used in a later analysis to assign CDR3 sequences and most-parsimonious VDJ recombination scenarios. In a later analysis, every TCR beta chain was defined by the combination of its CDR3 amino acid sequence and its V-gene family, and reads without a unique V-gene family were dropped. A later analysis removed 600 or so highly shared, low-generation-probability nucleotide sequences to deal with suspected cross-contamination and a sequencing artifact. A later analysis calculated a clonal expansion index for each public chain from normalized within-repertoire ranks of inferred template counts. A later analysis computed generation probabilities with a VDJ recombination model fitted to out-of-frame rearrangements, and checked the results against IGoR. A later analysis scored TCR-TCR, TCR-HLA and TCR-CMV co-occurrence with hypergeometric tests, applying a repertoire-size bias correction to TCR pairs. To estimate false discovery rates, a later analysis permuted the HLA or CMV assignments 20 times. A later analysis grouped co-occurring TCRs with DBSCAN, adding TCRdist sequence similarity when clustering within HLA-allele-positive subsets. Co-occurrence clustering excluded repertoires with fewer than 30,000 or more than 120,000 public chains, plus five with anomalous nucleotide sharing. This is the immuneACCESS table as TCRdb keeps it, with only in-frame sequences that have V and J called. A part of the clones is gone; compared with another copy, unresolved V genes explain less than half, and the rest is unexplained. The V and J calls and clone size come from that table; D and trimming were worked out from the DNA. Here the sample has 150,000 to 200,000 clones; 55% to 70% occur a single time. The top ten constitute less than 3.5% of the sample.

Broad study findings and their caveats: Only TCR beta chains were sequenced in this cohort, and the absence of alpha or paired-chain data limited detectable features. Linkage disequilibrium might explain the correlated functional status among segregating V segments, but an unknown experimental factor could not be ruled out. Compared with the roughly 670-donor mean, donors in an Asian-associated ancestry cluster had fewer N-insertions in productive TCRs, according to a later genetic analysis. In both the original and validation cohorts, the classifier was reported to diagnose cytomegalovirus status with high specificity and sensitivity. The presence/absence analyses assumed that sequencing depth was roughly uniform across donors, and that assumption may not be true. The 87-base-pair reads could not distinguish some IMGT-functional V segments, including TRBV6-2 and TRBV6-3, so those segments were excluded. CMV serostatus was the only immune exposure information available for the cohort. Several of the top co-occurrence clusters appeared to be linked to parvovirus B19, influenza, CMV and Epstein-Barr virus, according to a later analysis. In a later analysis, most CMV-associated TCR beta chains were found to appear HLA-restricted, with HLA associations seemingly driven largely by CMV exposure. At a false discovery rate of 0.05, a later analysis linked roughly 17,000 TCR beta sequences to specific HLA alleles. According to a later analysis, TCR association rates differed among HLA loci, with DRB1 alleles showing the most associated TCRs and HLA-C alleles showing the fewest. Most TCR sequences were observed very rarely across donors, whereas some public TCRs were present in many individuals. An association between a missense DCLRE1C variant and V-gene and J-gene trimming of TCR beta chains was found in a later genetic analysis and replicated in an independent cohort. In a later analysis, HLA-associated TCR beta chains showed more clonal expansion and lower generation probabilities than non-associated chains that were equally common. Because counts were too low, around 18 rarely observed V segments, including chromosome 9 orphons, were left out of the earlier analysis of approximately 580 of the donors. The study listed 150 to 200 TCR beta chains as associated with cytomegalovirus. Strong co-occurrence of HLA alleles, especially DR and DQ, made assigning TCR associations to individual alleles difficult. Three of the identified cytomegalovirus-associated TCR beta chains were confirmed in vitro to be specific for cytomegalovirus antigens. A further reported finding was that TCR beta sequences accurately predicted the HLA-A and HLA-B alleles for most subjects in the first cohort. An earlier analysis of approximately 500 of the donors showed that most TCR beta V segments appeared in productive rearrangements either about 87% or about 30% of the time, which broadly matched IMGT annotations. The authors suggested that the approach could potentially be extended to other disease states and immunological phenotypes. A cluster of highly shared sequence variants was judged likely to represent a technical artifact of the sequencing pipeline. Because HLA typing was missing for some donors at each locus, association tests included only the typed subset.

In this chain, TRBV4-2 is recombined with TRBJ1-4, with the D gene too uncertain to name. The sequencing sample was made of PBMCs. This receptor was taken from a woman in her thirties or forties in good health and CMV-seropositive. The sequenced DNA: TGTGCCAGCAGCCAACCGAGCGTTCCGAAAAAACTGTTTTTT. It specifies CASSQPSVPKKLFF.